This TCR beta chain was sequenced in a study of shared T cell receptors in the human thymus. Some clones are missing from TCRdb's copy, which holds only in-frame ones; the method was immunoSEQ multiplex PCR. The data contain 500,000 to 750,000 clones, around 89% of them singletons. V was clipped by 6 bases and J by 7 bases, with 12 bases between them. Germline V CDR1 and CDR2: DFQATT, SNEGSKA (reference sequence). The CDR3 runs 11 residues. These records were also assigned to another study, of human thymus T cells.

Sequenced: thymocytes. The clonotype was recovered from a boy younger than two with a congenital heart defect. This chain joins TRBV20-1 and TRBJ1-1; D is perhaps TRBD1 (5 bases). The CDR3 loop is CSAPSGGEAFF. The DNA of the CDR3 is TGCAGTGCCCCCAGCGGGGGTGAAGCTTTCTTT.